This T cell receptor (beta chain) came from a study of blood T cells in healthy people across ages (dated by TCRdb to the mid-2010s). Some background on the complete study: In model experiments, template switching captured about one uniquely barcoded TCR beta cDNA molecule for every two T cells. For two donors (one aged 18 to 30 and one aged 80 or older), the study analyzed two additional independent replicas of 1 million unique cDNA reads from the same blood draw. Donors were grouped into four age groups: young (average 16 years), middle-aged (around 39), aged (about 59) and long-lived (about 82). To avoid experimental bias, donors of different ages were distributed randomly across sequencing lanes. To track age-related changes in TCR beta repertoire diversity, the study relied on deep sequencing normalized with unique cDNA molecular identifiers. Paper-wide results and their limitations: A strong correlation was found between observed TCR beta diversity and the percentage of naive T cells measured by flow cytometry. As age increased, observed TCR beta diversity per million T cells dropped in a roughly linear way, and a significant reduction was already evident by age 40. Donor CMV infection status was unknown, potentially confounding age-related changes in expanded clonotypes. Because profiling used bulk unsorted PBMCs, naive and antigen-experienced compartments could not be compared conclusively. Compared with the aged group, more naive CD4+ T cells, fewer expanded clones and increased TCR diversity were shown by the long-lived group, suggesting age selection. Estimates of total diversity based on one million sequenced T cells were considered lower bounds and underestimates.

This clonotype occurred a few times. No antigen is known for it. Base qualities are not provided; no much larger clone lies one nucleotide away. Library preparation was by 5' RACE. This sample was sequenced with an Illumina HiSeq 2500. A second PCR of roughly 6 to 12 cycles was performed with a sample-barcoded 5' primer and a J-beta primer mix. Each TCR beta cDNA molecule received a unique molecular identifier from a template-switch 5' adaptor carrying 12 random nucleotides. Each sample yielded at least 3 million CDR3-containing paired-end reads. First-strand cDNA synthesis was performed from all RNA using the Mint cDNA synthesis kit, with priming by a TRBC-specific oligonucleotide. After uracil-DNA glycosylase treatment, a first 18-cycle PCR used universal primers M1SS and BC2_uni_R on all cDNA. The original methods were these. Normalization of each sample was performed by random selection of 1 million high-quality reads, each carrying a distinct molecular identifier. Reads with shared molecular identifiers were discarded instead of being binned into consensus sequences. MiTCR, set to a Q25 quality threshold and the strictest error-elimination algorithm, was used for CDR3 identification, clonotype clustering and error correction. A nonparametric unseen species model with Euler transformation was used to estimate a lower bound on total TCR beta diversity. TCRdb applied fastp at Q25 and MiXCR to the public reads, then kept only in-frame beta chains. One record per CDR3 amino acid sequence lists the most common genes and DNA. V and J calls and clone size were set by TCRdb, not the authors. The sample table records about 2 million distinct CDR3 sequences; about 49% of these occur just once. The ten largest make up 2% to 2.5% of the sample.

The cysteine opens and the phenylalanine closes a CDR3 of 14 amino acids. Of the read, only the CDR3 DNA is kept; its 42 bases are in frame from base 1. The approximately 39 donors, aged roughly 6 to 100 years, were systemically healthy Caucasian individuals from Russia. Around 9.8 milliliters of peripheral blood were collected from each donor into EDTA-treated Vacutainer tubes. PBMCs were isolated by Ficoll-Paque density-gradient centrifugation, with at least 6 million obtained per sample. Total RNA was extracted from PBMCs with Trizol reagent, with at least 6 micrograms obtained per sample. Naive CD45RAhigh/CD27high T cell percentages were measured by flow cytometry on a PBMC aliquot from every donor.

The TCR sequence derives from a woman in her thirties or forties in good health. Recombination joined TRBV21-1 with TRBJ2-5. TRBV21-1 is termed a pseudogene. Sequenced: blood. The nucleotides read TGTGCCAGCAAGTGGTTCAAGTACCAAGAGACCCAGTACTTC. This translates into CASKWFKYQETQYF.